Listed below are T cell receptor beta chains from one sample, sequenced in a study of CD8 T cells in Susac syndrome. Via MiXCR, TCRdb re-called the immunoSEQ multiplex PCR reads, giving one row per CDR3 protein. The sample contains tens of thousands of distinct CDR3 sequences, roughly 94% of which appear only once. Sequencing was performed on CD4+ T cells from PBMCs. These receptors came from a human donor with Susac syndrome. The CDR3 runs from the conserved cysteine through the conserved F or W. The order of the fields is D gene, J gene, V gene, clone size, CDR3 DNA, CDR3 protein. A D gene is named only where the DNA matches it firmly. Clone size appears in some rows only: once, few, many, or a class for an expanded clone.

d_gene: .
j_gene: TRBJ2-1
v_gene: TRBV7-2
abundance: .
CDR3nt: TGTGCCAGCAGCTTAGGGGCTAACAATGAGCAGTTCTTC
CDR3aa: CASSLGANNEQFF

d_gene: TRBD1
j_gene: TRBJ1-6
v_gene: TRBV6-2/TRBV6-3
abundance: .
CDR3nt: TGTGCCAGCAACCCTGGGGACAGGGCTCTGAGCTCCTATAATTCACCCCTCCACTTT
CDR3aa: CASNPGDRALSSYNSPLHF

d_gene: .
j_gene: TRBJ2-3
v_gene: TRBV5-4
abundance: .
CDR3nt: TGTGCCAGCATCCTAGGGCCCGGCACAGATACGCAGTATTTT
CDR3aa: CASILGPGTDTQYF

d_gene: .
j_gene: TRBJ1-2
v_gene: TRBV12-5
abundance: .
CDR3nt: TGTGCCTTTGGAGGGGGGCAGGACTATGGCTACACCTTC
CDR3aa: CAFGGGQDYGYTF

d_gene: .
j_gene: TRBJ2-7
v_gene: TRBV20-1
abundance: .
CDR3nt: TGCAGTGCTCATCAGGGGTACGAGCAGTACTTC
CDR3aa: CSAHQGYEQYF

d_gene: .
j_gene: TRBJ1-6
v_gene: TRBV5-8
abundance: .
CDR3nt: TGTGCCAGCAGCTCAGAGAGCCATAATTCACCCCTCCACTTT
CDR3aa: CASSSESHNSPLHF

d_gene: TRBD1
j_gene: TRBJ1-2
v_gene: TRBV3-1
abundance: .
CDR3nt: TGTGCCAGCAGCCAAACCGGAGTGAACAGGGGTTATGGCTACACCTTC
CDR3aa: CASSQTGVNRGYGYTF

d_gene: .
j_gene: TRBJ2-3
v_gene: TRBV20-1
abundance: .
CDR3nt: TGCAGTGCTAGGGATTTTAGGCCAGATACGCAGTATTTT
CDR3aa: CSARDFRPDTQYF

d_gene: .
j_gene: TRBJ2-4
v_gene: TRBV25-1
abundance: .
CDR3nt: TGTGCCAGCAGTGGGAACAGGGAGGCCAAAAACATTCAGTACTTC
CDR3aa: CASSGNREAKNIQYF

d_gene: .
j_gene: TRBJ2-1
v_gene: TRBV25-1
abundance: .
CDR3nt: TGTGCCAGCAGTGAATTTAGGACAAACTCCTACAATGAGCAGTTCTTC
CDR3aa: CASSEFRTNSYNEQFF

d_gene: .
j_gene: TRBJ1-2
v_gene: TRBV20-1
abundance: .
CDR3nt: TGCAGTGCTAGAGATTCTAAGGTGTCGACTAACTATGGCTACACCTTC
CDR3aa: CSARDSKVSTNYGYTF

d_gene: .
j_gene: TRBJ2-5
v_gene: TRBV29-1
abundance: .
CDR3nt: TGCAGCGTTGAAAGGGGTGGAAGCGGAGAGACCCAGTACTTC
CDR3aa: CSVERGGSGETQYF

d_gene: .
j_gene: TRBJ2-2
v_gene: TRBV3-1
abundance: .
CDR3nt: TGTGCCAGCAGCCTTTATCCGGGACTCCCATCCAGGGAGCTGTTTTTT
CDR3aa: CASSLYPGLPSRELFF

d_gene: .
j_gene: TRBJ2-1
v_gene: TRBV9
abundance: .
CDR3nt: TGTGCCAGCAGCGTACAGGGCTATGAGCAGTTCTTC
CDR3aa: CASSVQGYEQFF

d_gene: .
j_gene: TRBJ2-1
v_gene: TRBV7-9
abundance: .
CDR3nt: TGTGCCAGCAGCCCGTTAAGGCACAGGGAGCAGTTCTTC
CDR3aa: CASSPLRHREQFF

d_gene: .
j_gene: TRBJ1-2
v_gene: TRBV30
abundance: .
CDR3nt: TGTGCCTGGAGTGGGATAATAGCCTATGGCTACACCTTC
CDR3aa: CAWSGIIAYGYTF

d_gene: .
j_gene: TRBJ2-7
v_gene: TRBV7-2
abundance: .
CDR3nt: TGTGCCAGCAGCTCTACGACGACAGGGCAGTACTTC
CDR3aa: CASSSTTTGQYF

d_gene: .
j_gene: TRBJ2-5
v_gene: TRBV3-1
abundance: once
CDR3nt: TGTGCCAGCAGCCAAAGACTCCAAGAGACCCAGTACTTC
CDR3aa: CASSQRLQETQYF

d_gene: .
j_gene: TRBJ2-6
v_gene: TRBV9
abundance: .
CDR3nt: TGTGCCAGCAGCGTAGAAGTGGGCAGTGGGGCCAACGTCCTGACTTTC
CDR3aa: CASSVEVGSGANVLTF

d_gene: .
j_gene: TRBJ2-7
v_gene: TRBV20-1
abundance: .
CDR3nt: TGCAGTGCTAGGGAGCCAGGGGCCTACGAGCAGTACTTC
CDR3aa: CSAREPGAYEQYF

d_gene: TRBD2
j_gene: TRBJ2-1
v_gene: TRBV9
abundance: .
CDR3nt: TGTGCCAGCAGCGATAGAGCTAGCGGGCCGTACAATGAGCAGTTCTTC
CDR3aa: CASSDRASGPYNEQFF

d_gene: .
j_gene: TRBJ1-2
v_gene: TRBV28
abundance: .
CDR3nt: TGTGCCAGCTCAGGGTCCGCTAACTATGGCTACACCTTC
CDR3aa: CASSGSANYGYTF

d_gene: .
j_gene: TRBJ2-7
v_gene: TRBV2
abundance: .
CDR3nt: TGTGCCAGCAGTGAATGGGCCAAGGGCCGGGGCGAGCAGTACTTC
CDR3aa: CASSEWAKGRGEQYF

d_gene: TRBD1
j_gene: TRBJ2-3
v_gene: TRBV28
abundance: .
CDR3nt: TGTGCCAGCAGTTTGGGGATACAGGGGGCGGTAGATACGCAGTATTTT
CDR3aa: CASSLGIQGAVDTQYF

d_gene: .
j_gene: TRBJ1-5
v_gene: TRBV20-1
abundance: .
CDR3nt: TGCAGTGCTAGCGTACAGAGCTATCAGCCCCAGCATTTT
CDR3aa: CSASVQSYQPQHF